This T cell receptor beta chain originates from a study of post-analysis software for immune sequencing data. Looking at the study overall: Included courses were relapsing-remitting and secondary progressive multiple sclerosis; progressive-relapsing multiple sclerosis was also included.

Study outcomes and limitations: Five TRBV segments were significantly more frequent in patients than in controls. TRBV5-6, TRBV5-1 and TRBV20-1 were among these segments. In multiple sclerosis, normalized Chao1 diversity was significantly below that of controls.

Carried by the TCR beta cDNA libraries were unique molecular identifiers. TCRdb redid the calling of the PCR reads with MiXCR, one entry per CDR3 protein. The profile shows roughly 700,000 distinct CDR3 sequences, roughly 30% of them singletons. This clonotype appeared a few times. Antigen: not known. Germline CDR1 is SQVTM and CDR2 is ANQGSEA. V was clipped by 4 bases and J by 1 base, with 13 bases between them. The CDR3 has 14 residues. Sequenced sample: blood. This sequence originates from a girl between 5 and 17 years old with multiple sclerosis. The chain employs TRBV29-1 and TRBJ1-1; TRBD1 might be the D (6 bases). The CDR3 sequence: CSVVGGLGNTEAFF. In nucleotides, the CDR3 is TGCAGCGTTGTCGGGGGCTTGGGGAACACTGAAGCTTTCTTT. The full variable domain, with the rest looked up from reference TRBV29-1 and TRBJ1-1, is SAVISQKPSRDICQRGTSLTIQCQVDSQVTMMFWYRQQPGQSLTLIATANQGSEATYESGFVIDKFPISRPNLTFSTLTVSNMSPEDSSIYLCSVVGGLGNTEAFFGQGTRLTVV.